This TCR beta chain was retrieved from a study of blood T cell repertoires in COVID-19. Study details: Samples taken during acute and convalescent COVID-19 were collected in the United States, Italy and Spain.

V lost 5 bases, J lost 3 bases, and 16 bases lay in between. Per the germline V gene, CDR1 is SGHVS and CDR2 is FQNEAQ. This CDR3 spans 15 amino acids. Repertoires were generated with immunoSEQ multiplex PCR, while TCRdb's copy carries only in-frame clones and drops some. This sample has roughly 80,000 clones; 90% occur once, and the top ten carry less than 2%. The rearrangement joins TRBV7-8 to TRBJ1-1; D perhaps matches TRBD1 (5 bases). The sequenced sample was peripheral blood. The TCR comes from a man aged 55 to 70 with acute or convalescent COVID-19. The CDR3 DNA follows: TGTGCCAGCAGCACCTCCGGGACTGGATACACTGAAGCTTTCTTT. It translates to CASSTSGTGYTEAFF.